The 28 T cell receptor beta chains listed next were all sequenced from one sample in a study of T cell responses to AZD1222 COVID-19 vaccine. Assay used: immunoSEQ multiplex PCR; TCRdb lists only in-frame clones, some missing. The repertoire holds about 160,000 clones, roughly 86% seen once, with more than 5.5% in the top ten. The sample consisted of peripheral blood, taken on day 0 of AZD1222 vaccination. The receptors stem from an adult in good health.

The chain joins TRBV6-6 to TRBJ1-5; no firm D call. CDR3 length: 16 residues. Germline V gene sequence: CDR1 MNHNY, CDR2 SVGAGI (reference sequence). The V end lost 4 bases, the J end lost 4 bases, and 17 bases lay between the germline ends. The CDR3 spells CASSSSRSTGNQPQHF. The CDR3 nucleotides read TGTGCCAGCAGTTCTTCCCGTTCGACTGGTAATCAGCCCCAGCATTTT.

The chain combines TRBV6-6 with TRBJ1-2; 7 bases map to TRBD1. Trimming cost V 5 bases and J 4 bases; bases outside gene matches: 4. From germline, CDR1 is MNHNY and CDR2 SVGAGI (reference sequence). The CDR3 length is 13 residues. CDR3: CASSTGQLYGYTF. The CDR3 DNA follows: TGTGCCAGCAGTACGGGACAGCTCTATGGCTACACCTTC.

The chain has TRBV5-1 and TRBJ2-1, with 8 bases matching TRBD2. Germline trimming cut 0 bases from V and 2 bases from J; bases unmatched to any gene: 1. Germline assignment: CDR1 SGHRS and CDR2 YFSETQ. This CDR3 spans 15 amino acids. Written as DNA, the CDR3 is TGCGCCAGCAGCTTGGAAGCGGGGGCCTACAATGAGCAGTTCTTC. It yields the protein CASSLEAGAYNEQFF.

The rearrangement links TRBV19 to TRBJ1-1, with 12 bases identical to TRBD1. The CDR3 sequence is 16 residues long. The junction had 4 bases not matched to a gene; V was cut back by 4 bases and J by 1 base. Germline CDR1 is LNHDA and CDR2 is SQIVND (reference sequence). The CDR3 reads CASSRGQGASNTEAFF. CDR3 nucleotide sequence: TGTGCCAGTAGTAGGGGACAGGGGGCCTCGAACACTGAAGCTTTCTTT.

The chain recombines TRBV28 with TRBJ2-5; 11 bases align to TRBD2. The CDR3 consists of 15 residues. J lost 2 bases, V lost 3 bases, and 2 bases had no gene match. The V gene's germline CDR1 is MDHEN and CDR2 SYDVKM. The CDR3 loop reads CASSLASGGQETQYF. DNA of the CDR3: TGTGCCAGCAGTTTGGCTAGCGGGGGGCAAGAGACCCAGTACTTC.

CDR3 nucleotide sequence: TGTGCCAGCAGCCGACGGGGGGGAACTGGAAACACCATATATTTT. Amino acids: CASSRRGGTGNTIYF. The rearrangement joins TRBV9 to TRBJ1-3; possibly TRBD1 for D (5 bases). Germline values: CDR1 SGDLS, CDR2 YYNGEE. V was cut by 4 bases and J by 2 bases, with 13 bases left in between. The CDR3 sequence is 15 residues long.

J is TRBJ2-1 and V is TRBV9, with TRBD1 matching over 7 bases. CDR3 length: 15 residues. Germline V lookup: CDR1 SGDLS, CDR2 YYNGEE. The junction had 3 bases not matched to a gene; V was cut back by 3 bases and J by 0 bases. The CDR3 loop is CASSEGQSSYNEQFF. CDR3 DNA sequence: TGTGCCAGCAGCGAGGGACAGAGCTCCTACAATGAGCAGTTCTTC.

This clone was seen only once. This chain joins TRBV24-1 and TRBJ2-1; 7 nucleotides match TRBD1. The CDR3 spans 17 residues. The ends lost 2 bases at V and 2 bases at J; junction bases unmatched: 8. Germline V lookup: CDR1 KGHDR, CDR2 SFDVKD. This chain's CDR3 is CATSDSPQGLAYNEQFF. Here the CDR3 DNA reads TGTGCCACCAGTGATTCACCACAGGGGTTAGCCTACAATGAGCAGTTCTTC.

The chain carries TRBV24-1 and TRBJ1-5, with 8 nucleotides matching TRBD1. With 4 bases clipped from V and 4 bases from J, the junction kept 8 bases outside the gene matches. The CDR3 is made up of 16 amino acids. Germline CDR1 reads KGHDR; CDR2 reads SFDVKD. CDR3: CATSESGQGANQPQHF. The DNA for the CDR3 is TGTGCCACCAGTGAATCTGGACAGGGAGCAAATCAGCCCCAGCATTTT.

This clone was observed once. Here the CDR3 DNA reads TGTGCCAGCAGCCCTGGGCTGAACACTGAAGCTTTCTTT. This sequence encodes CASSPGLNTEAFF. The genes are TRBV12-3 or TRBV12-4 and TRBJ1-1; D ambiguous. The V and J ends lost 6 bases and 0 bases respectively, with 8 bases between them. The CDR3 consists of 13 residues.

J is TRBJ2-7 and V is TRBV3-1 (or the pseudogene TRBV3-2); TRBD1 matches at 9 bases. Germline V gene sequence: CDR1 LGHDT, CDR2 YNNKEL (reference sequence). The CDR3 has 17 amino acids. The ends lost 2 bases at V and 5 bases at J; junction bases unmatched: 13. The CDR3: CASSQRRGTGLANEQYF. CDR3 in DNA: TGTGCCAGCAGCCAAAGACGCGGGACAGGGTTGGCAAACGAGCAGTACTTC.

V and J are TRBV7-2 and TRBJ2-5; 7 bases agree with TRBD1. V lost 6 bases and J lost 4; bases outside the gene matches: 11. CDR3 size: 15 residues. Germline CDR1 is SGHTA and CDR2 is FQGNSA. CDR3 amino acids: CASRRNTGEGETQYF. The CDR3 DNA sequence: TGTGCCAGCAGAAGAAACACAGGGGAAGGAGAGACCCAGTACTTC.

This clone was observed a single time. This chain joins TRBV23-1 and TRBJ1-6; D not resolved. TRBV23-1 is designated an ORF whose function remains uncertain. The CDR3 consists of 15 residues. Trimming cost V 7 bases and J 6 bases, with 16 bases left between them. The CDR3 reads CASTSFGSVNSPLHF. The DNA of the CDR3 is TGCGCCAGCACCTCCTTTGGGTCAGTTAATTCACCCCTCCACTTT.

The table lists this clone with a count of one. The V and J genes are TRBV6-2 or TRBV6-3 and TRBJ2-1, with TRBD2 matching over 10 bases. Germline V gives CDR1 MNHEY, CDR2 SVGEGT. V lost 5 bases to trimming and J lost 7 bases; unmatched junction nucleotides: 8. The CDR3 is 15 amino acids. This chain's CDR3 is CASSVGLAATNEQFF. In DNA, the CDR3 is TGTGCCAGCAGTGTTGGACTAGCGGCGACGAATGAGCAGTTCTTC.

The chain joins TRBV14 to TRBJ2-1; 7 nucleotides align to TRBD2. The CDR3 covers 16 residues. Germline V gene sequence: CDR1 SGHDN, CDR2 FVKESK. J lost 4 bases, V lost 1 base, and 7 bases had no gene match. The CDR3 DNA is TGTGCCAGCAGCCAAGCGGGGGGATCGGTGTACAATGAGCAGTTCTTC. It yields the protein CASSQAGGSVYNEQFF.

This rearrangement joins TRBV27 to TRBJ1-2, with D possibly matching TRBD1 (6 bases). CDR3 length: 16 amino acids. Germline V gene data show CDR1 as MNHEY and CDR2 as SMNVEV (reference sequence). The germline V and J ends were trimmed by 1 base and 8 bases, with 20 bases remaining between them. CDR3 nucleotides: TGTGCCAGCAGTTTATACCCCCCCAGGGGCCTAGGCGGCTACACCTTC. It encodes CASSLYPPRGLGGYTF.

The chain employs TRBV13 and TRBJ1-1, with D possibly matching TRBD1 (6 bases). Per the germline V gene, CDR1 is PRHDT and CDR2 is FYEKMQ (reference sequence). Trimming took off 5 bases at V and 2 bases at J, with 12 bases between the two ends. The CDR3 is 14 residues long. CDR3 sequence: CASSIRGFNTEAFF. The CDR3, as DNA: TGTGCCAGCAGCATCAGGGGATTTAACACTGAAGCTTTCTTT.

This rearrangement joins TRBV2 to TRBJ1-2; no firm D call. CDR3 length: 14 amino acids. Germline loops: CDR1 SNHLY, CDR2 FYNNEI. V was clipped by 5 bases and J by 0 bases, with 10 bases between them. CDR3 loop: CASSPGSTNYGYTF. The CDR3 nucleotides read TGTGCCAGCAGTCCCGGGAGCACTAACTATGGCTACACCTTC.

The rearrangement links TRBV19 to TRBJ1-5; D remains unclear. Trimming left V 1 base short and J 4 bases short, with 5 bases between. There are 13 residues in the CDR3. Per germline, CDR1 LNHDA and CDR2 SQIVND (reference sequence). The CDR3 nucleotides are TGTGCCAGTAGTATAGTGAAAAATCAGCCCCAGCATTTT. Protein product: CASSIVKNQPQHF.

The CDR3 here is CASSLFPDRFKNQPQHF. CDR3 coding DNA: TGTGCCAGCAGTTTATTCCCGGACAGGTTCAAAAATCAGCCCCAGCATTTT. The chain employs TRBV28 and TRBJ1-5; 7 bases agree with TRBD1. Germline V gives CDR1 MDHEN, CDR2 SYDVKM. Losses at the gene ends were 1 base for V and 4 bases for J; bases not matched to a gene: 10. The CDR3 consists of 17 residues.

The chain links TRBV5-4 to TRBJ2-1; either TRBD1 or TRBD2 may fit D (6 bases each). V lost 0 bases and J 4 bases, leaving 14 bases between the germline ends. CDR1 is SGHNT, CDR2 YYREEE, per germline (reference sequence). The CDR3 is 16 residues long. For the CDR3, the DNA is TGTGCCAGCAGCTTGGCGAGACAGGAGGGGTACAATGAGCAGTTCTTC. This codes for CASSLARQEGYNEQFF.

DNA of the CDR3: TGTGCCAGCAGCCAGATGATGAACACTGAAGCTTTCTTT. It yields the protein CASSQMMNTEAFF. This chain connects TRBV3-1 (or the pseudogene TRBV3-2) to TRBJ1-1; no clear D. Trimming stripped 3 bases from V and 0 bases from J, with 5 bases between. There are 13 residues in the CDR3. Germline V lookup: CDR1 LGHDT, CDR2 YNNKEL (reference sequence).

J is TRBJ2-2 and V is TRBV7-3; D perhaps matches TRBD2 (7 bases). CDR1 SGHTA and CDR2 FQGTGA come from the germline V gene. The CDR3 sequence is 17 residues long. Trimming removed 2 bases from V and 3 bases from J, with 16 bases in between. CDR3 sequence (DNA): TGTGCCAGCAGCTTATTTAGTAACGGGGGGCACACCGGGGAGCTGTTTTTT. Its protein is CASSLFSNGGHTGELFF.

The chain links TRBV6-1 to TRBJ1-5; D remains unclear. This CDR3 spans 17 amino acids. Germline CDR1 MNHNS, CDR2 SASEGT. Trimming stripped 2 bases from V and 6 bases from J, with 20 bases between. The CDR3 here is CASSEKVATRDGQPQHF. CDR3 coding DNA: TGTGCCAGCAGTGAAAAGGTTGCCACCCGTGACGGTCAGCCCCAGCATTTT.

The chain uses TRBV29-1 and TRBJ1-2; a possible D gene is TRBD1 (5 bases). There are 14 residues in the CDR3. Germline lookup yields CDR1 SQVTM and CDR2 ANQGSEA. V was trimmed by 4 bases and J by 2 bases, leaving 14 bases between them. CDR3 protein: CSVGSQGPNYGYTF. CDR3 coding DNA: TGCAGCGTTGGTTCTCAGGGACCCAACTATGGCTACACCTTC.

The chain uses TRBV6-6 and TRBJ1-3, with D unresolved. The CDR3 has 16 amino acids. V was clipped by 7 bases and J by 0 bases, with 16 bases between them. Germline V lookup: CDR1 MNHNY, CDR2 SVGAGI (reference sequence). The CDR3 sequence: CASTASGRISGNTIYF. The CDR3 coding sequence is TGTGCCAGCACCGCGAGCGGACGGATCTCTGGAAACACCATATATTTT.

V usage is TRBV19 and J usage is TRBJ1-3; tentative D call: TRBD1 (5 bases). The germline gives CDR1 LNHDA, CDR2 SQIVND (reference sequence). Between the trimmed V and J ends, which lost 3 bases and 2 bases, there was a span of 14 bases. The CDR3 is 16 amino acids. The CDR3 DNA reads as TGTGCCAGTAGTATCCTTTCAGGCAGGGCTGGAAACACCATATATTTT. It yields the protein CASSILSGRAGNTIYF.

This clone was observed a single time. The rearrangement joins TRBV5-4 to TRBJ2-2, with D possibly being TRBD1 or TRBD2 (5 bases each). The V gene's germline CDR1 is SGHNT and CDR2 YYREEE (reference sequence). The germline V and J ends were trimmed by 3 bases and 5 bases, with 8 bases remaining between them. CDR3 length: 13 residues. CDR3 sequence (DNA): TGTGCCAGCAGCTCGGGACGGACCGGGGAGCTGTTTTTT. Protein sequence: CASSSGRTGELFF.